This T cell receptor (beta chain) originates from a study of blood T cell repertoires in COVID-19. Only in-frame clones appear in the TCRdb table, and some are missing; sequencing was by immunoSEQ multiplex PCR. In the table there are about 120,000 clones, about 78% of which are singletons. The ends lost 0 bases at V and 1 base at J; junction bases unmatched: 5. This CDR3 contains 16 residues. CDR1 is LGHNA, CDR2 YNFKEQ, per germline. Sequenced sample: peripheral blood. This chain uses TRBV4-2 with TRBJ2-7; TRBD1 matches 8 bases. This clonotype was sampled from a man between 65 and 80 years old with acute or convalescent COVID-19. The CDR3 DNA reads as TGTGCCAGCAGCCAAGATCGTACAGGGGGTTCCTACGAGCAGTACTTC. Its protein is CASSQDRTGGSYEQYF.